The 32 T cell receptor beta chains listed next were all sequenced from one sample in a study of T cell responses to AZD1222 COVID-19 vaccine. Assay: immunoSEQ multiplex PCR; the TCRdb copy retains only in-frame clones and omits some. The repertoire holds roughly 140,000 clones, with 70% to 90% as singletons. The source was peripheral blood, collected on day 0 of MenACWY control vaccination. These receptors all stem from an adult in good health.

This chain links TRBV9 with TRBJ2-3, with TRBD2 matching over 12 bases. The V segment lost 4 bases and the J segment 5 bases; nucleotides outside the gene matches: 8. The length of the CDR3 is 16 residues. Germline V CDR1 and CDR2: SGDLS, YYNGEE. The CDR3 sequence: CASSSRLAGERDTQYF. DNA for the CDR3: TGTGCCAGCAGCTCTCGACTAGCGGGAGAGAGAGATACGCAGTATTTT.

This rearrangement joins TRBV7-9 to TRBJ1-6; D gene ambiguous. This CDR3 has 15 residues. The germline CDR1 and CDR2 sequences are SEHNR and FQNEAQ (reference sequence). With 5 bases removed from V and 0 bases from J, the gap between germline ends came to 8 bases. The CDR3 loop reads CASSLGFSYNSPLHF. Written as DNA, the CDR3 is TGTGCCAGCAGCCTGGGATTCTCCTATAATTCACCCCTCCACTTT.

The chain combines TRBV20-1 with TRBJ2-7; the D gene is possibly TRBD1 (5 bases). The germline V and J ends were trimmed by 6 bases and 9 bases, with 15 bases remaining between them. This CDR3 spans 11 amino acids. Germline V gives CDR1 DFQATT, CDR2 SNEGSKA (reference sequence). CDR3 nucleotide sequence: TGCAGTGCGACCCAGGGTTCAGGGCAGTACTTC. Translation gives CSATQGSGQYF.

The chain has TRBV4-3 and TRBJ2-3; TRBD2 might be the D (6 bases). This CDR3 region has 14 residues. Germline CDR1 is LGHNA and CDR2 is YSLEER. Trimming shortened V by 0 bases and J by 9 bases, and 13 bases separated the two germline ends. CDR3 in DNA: TGCGCCAGCAGCCAAGAGAGTGGAGGGGCCACGCAGTATTTT. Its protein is CASSQESGGATQYF.

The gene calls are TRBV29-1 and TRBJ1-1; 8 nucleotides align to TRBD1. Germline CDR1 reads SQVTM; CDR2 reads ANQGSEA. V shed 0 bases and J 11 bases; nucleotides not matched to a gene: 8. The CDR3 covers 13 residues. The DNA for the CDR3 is TGCAGCGTTGAAGATCTGGGGGACAGGCGCGCTTTCTTT. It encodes CSVEDLGDRRAFF.

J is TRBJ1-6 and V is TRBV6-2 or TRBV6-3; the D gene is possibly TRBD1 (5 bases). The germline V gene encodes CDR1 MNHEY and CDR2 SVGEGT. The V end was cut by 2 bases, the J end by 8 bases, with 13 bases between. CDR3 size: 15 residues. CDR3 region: CASSYGKGWDSPLHF. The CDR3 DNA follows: TGTGCCAGCAGTTACGGTAAGGGGTGGGATTCACCCCTCCACTTT.

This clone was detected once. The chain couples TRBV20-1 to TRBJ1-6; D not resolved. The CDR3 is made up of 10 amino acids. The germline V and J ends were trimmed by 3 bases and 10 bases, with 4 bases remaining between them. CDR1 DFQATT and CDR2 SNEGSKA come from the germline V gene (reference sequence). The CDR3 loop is CSASISPLHF. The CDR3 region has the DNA TGCAGTGCTAGCATCTCACCCCTCCACTTT.

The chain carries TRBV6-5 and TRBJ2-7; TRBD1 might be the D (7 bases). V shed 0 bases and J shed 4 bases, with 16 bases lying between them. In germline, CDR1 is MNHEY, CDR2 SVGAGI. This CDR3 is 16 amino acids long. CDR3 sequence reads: CASSYSRNRGGYEQYF. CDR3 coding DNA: TGTGCCAGCAGTTACTCTCGTAACAGGGGAGGATACGAGCAGTACTTC.

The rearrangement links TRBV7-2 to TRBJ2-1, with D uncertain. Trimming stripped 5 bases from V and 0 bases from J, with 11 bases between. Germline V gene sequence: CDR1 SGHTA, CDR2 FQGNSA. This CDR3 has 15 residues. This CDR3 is CASSQAVNSYNEQFF. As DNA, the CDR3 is TGTGCCAGCAGCCAGGCGGTTAACTCCTACAATGAGCAGTTCTTC.

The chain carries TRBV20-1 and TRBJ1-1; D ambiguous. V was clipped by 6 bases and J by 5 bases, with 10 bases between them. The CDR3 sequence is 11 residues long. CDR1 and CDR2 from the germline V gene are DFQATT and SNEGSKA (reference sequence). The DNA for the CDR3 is TGCAGTGCCCCGGCTGGAACTGAAGCTTTCTTT. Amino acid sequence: CSAPAGTEAFF.

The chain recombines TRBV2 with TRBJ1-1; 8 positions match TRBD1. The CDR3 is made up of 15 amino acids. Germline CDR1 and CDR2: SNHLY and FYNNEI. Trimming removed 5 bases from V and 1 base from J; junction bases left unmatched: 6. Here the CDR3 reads CASSPTGAQNTEAFF. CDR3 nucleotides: TGTGCCAGCAGTCCGACAGGGGCGCAGAACACTGAAGCTTTCTTT.

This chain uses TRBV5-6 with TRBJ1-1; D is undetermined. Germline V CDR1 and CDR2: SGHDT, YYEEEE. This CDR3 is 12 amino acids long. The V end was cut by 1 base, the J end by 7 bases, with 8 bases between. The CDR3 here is CASSLYDVEAFF. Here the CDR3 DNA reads TGTGCCAGCAGCTTGTATGATGTTGAAGCTTTCTTT.

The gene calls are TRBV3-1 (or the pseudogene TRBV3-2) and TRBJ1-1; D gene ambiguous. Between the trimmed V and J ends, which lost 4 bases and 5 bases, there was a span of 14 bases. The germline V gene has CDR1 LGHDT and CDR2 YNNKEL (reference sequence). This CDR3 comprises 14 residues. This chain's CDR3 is CASSPRKYRTEAFF. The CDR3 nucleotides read TGTGCCAGCAGCCCGAGGAAATACCGGACTGAAGCTTTCTTT.

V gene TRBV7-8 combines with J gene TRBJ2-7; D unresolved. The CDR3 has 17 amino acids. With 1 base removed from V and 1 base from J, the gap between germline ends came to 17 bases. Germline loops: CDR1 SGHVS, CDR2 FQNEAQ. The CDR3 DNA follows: TGTGCCAGCAGCTTAGTGGAGAAGACAAAGAATTCCTACGAGCAGTACTTC. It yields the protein CASSLVEKTKNSYEQYF.

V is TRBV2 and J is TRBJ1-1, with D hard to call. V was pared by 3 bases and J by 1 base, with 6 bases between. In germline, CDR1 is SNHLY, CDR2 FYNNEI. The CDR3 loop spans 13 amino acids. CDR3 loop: CASSDGQNTEAFF. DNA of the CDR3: TGTGCCAGCAGTGACGGGCAGAACACTGAAGCTTTCTTT.

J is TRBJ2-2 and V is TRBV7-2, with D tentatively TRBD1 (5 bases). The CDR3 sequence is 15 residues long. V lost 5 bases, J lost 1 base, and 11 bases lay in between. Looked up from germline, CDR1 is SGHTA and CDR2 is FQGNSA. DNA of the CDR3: TGTGCCAGCAGCAAGAACCAGGGGAACACCGGGGAGCTGTTTTTT. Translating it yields CASSKNQGNTGELFF.

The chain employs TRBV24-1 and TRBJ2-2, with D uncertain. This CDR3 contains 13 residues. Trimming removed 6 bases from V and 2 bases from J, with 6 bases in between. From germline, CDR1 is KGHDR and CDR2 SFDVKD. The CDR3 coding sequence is TGTGCCACCAGTCCAACAAACACCGGGGAGCTGTTTTTT. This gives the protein CATSPTNTGELFF.

The CDR3 DNA is TGTGCCAGCAGCTCCCGGGACAGGGCTTTCGCAACTAATGAAAAACTGTTTTTT. Translating gives CASSSRDRAFATNEKLFF. This chain uses TRBV7-6 with TRBJ1-4; 9 bases line up with TRBD1. The germline CDR1 and CDR2 sequences are SGHVS and FNYEAQ. The CDR3 is 18 residues long. The trim removed 4 bases at V and 0 bases at J, leaving 9 bases unmatched.

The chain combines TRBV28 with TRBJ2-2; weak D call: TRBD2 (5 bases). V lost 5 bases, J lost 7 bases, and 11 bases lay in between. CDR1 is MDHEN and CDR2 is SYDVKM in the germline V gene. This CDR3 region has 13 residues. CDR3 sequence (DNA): TGTGCCAGCAGTGGGGAGTGGGTCGGGGAGCTGTTTTTT. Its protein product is CASSGEWVGELFF.

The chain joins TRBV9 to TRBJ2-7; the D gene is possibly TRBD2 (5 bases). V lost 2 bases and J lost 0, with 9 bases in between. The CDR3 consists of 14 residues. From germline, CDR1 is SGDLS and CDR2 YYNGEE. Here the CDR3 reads CASSVGINSYEQYF. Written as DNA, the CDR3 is TGTGCCAGCAGCGTCGGGATTAACTCCTACGAGCAGTACTTC.

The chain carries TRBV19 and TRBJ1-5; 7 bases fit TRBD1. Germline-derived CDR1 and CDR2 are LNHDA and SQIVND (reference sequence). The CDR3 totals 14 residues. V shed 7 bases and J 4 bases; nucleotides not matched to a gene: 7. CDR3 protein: CASTDRRGNQPQHF. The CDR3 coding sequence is TGTGCCAGTACGGACAGGAGGGGAAATCAGCCCCAGCATTTT. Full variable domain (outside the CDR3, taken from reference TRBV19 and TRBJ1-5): DGGITQSPKYLFRKEGQNVTLSCEQNLNHDAMYWYRQDPGQGLRLIYYSQIVNDFQKGDIAEGYSVSREKKESFPLTVTSAQKNPTAFYLCASTDRRGNQPQHFGDGTRLSIL.

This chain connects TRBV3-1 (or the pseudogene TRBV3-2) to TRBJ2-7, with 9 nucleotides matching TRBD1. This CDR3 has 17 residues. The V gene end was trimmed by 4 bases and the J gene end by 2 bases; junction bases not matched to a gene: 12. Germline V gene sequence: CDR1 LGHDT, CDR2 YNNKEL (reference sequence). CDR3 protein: CASSPSHGTGSPYEQYF. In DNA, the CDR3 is TGTGCCAGCAGCCCCTCCCACGGGACAGGGTCCCCCTACGAGCAGTACTTC.

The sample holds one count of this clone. The CDR3 sequence is CASSLPGINEQYF. The CDR3 bases are TGCGCCAGCAGCTTGCCAGGGATTAACGAGCAGTACTTC. The V gene is TRBV5-1, the J gene TRBJ2-7, with D possibly being TRBD1 (5 bases). V was pared by 1 base and J by 5 bases, with 10 bases between. The CDR3 is 13 amino acids. Germline V CDR1 and CDR2: SGHRS, YFSETQ.

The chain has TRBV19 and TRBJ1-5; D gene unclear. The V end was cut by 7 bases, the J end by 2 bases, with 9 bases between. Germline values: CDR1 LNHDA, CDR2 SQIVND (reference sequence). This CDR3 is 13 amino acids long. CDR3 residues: CASMAEGNQPQHF. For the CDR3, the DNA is TGTGCCAGTATGGCTGAGGGCAATCAGCCCCAGCATTTT. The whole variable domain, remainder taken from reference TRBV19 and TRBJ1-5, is DGGITQSPKYLFRKEGQNVTLSCEQNLNHDAMYWYRQDPGQGLRLIYYSQIVNDFQKGDIAEGYSVSREKKESFPLTVTSAQKNPTAFYLCASMAEGNQPQHFGDGTRLSIL.

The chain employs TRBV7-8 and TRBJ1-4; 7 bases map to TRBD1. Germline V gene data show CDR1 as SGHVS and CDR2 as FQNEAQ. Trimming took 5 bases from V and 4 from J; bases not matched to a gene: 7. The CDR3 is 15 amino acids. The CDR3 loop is CASSPLTGNNEKLFF. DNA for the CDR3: TGTGCCAGCAGCCCGCTGACAGGGAATAATGAAAAACTGTTTTTT.

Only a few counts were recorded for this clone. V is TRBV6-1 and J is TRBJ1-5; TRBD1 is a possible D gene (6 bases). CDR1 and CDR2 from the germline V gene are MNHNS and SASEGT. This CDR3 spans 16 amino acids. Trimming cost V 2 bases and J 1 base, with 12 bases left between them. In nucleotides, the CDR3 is TGTGCCAGCAGTGAAAGGCGACAGGCGAGCAATCAGCCCCAGCATTTT. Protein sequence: CASSERRQASNQPQHF.

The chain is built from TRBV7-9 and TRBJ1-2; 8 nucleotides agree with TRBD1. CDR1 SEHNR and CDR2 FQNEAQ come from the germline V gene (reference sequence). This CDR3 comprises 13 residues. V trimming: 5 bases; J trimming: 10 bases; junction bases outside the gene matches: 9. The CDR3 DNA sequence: TGTGCCAGCAGCCCCGGACAGGGCAATGCCTACACCTTC. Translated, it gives CASSPGQGNAYTF. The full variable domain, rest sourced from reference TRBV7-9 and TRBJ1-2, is DTGVSQNPRHKITKRGQNVTFRCDPISEHNRLYWYRQTLGQGPEFLTYFQNEAQLEKSRLLSDRFSAERPKGSFSTLEIQRTEQGDSAMYLCASSPGQGNAYTFGSGTRLTVV.

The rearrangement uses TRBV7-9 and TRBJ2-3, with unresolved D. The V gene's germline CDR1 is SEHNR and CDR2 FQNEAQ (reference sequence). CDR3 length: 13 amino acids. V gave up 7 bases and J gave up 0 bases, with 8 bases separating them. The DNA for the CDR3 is TGTGCCAGCACCCCCGTTAGCACAGATACGCAGTATTTT. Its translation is CASTPVSTDTQYF. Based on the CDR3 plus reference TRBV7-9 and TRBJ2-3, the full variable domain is DTGVSQNPRHKITKRGQNVTFRCDPISEHNRLYWYRQTLGQGPEFLTYFQNEAQLEKSRLLSDRFSAERPKGSFSTLEIQRTEQGDSAMYLCASTPVSTDTQYFGPGTRLTVL.

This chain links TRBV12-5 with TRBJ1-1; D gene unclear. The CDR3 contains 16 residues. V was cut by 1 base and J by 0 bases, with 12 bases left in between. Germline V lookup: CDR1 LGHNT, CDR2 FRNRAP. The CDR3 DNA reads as TGTGCTAGTGGTTTGGCAAAGCTGTCAATGAACACTGAAGCTTTCTTT. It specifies CASGLAKLSMNTEAFF.

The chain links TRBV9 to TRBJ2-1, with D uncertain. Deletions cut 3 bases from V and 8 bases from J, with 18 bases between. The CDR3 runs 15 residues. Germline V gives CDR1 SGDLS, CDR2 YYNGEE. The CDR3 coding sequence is TGTGCCAGCAGCGCAGACCATGCCAGGCGACATGAGCAGTTCTTC. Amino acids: CASSADHARRHEQFF.

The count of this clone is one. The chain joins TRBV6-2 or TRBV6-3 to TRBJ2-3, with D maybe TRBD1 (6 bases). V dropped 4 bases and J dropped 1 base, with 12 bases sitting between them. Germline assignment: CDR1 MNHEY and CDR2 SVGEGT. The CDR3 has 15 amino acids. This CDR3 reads CASSLQGGGTDTQYF. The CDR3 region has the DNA TGTGCCAGCAGTTTACAGGGTGGGGGCACAGATACGCAGTATTTT.

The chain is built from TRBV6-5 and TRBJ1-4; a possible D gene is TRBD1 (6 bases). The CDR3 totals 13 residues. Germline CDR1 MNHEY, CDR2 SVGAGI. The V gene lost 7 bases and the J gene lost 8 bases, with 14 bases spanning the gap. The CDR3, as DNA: TGTGCCAGCACCTTAGATGGGACAGAAAAACTGTTTTTT. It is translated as CASTLDGTEKLFF.